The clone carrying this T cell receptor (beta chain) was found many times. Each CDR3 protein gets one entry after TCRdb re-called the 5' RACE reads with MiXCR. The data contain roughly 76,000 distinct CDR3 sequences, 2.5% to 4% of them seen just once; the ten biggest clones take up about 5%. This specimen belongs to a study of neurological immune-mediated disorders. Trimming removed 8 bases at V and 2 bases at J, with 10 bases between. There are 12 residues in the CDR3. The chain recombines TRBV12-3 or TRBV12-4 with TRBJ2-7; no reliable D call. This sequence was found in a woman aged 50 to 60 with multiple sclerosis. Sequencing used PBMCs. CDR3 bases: TGTGCCAGCCGAGGCAGGACCTACGAGCAGTACTTC. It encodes CASRGRTYEQYF.